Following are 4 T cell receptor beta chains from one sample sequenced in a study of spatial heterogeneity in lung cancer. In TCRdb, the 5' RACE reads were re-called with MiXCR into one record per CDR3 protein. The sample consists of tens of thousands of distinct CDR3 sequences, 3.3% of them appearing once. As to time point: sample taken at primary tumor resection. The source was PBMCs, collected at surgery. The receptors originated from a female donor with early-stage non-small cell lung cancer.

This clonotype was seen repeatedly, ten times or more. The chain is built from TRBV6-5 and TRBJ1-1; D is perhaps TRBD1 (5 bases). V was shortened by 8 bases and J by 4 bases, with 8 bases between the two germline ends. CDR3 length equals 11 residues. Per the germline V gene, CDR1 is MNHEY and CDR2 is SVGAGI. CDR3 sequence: CASAGGTEAFF. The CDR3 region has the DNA TGTGCCAGCGCCGGGGGCACTGAAGCTTTCTTT.

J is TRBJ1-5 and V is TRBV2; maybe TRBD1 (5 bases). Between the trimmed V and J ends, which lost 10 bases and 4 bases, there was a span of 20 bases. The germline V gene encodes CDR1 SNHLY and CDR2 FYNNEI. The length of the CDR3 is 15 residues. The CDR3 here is CATAQVGTQNQPQHF. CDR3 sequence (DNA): TGTGCCACCGCCCAGGTAGGGACTCAGAATCAGCCCCAGCATTTT.

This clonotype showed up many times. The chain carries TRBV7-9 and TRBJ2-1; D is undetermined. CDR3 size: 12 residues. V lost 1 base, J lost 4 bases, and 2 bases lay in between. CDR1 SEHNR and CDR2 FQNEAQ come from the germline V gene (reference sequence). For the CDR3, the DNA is TGTGCCAGCAGCTTAGGGTACAATGAGCAGTTCTTC. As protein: CASSLGYNEQFF. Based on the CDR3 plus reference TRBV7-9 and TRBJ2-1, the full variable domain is DTGVSQNPRHKITKRGQNVTFRCDPISEHNRLYWYRQTLGQGPEFLTYFQNEAQLEKSRLLSDRFSAERPKGSFSTLEIQRTEQGDSAMYLCASSLGYNEQFFGPGTRLTVL.

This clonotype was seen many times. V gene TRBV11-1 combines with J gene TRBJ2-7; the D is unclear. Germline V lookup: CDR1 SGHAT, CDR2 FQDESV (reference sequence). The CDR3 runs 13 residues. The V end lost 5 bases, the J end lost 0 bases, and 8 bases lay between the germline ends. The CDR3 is CASSPTPSYEQYF. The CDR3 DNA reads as TGTGCCAGCAGCCCTACCCCCTCCTACGAGCAGTACTTC.